The 4 T cell receptor beta chains presented below share a single source sample, sequenced in a study of blood T cell repertoires in COVID-19. Assay: immunoSEQ multiplex PCR; the TCRdb copy retains only in-frame clones and omits some. Among roughly 380,000 clones listed, about 91% were seen once. Sequencing was carried out using peripheral blood. These receptors all come from a woman in her thirties or forties with COVID-19, enrolled during active disease.

This chain connects TRBV7-8 to TRBJ2-6, with D maybe TRBD1 (5 bases). Per the germline V gene, CDR1 is SGHVS and CDR2 is FQNEAQ. Trimming took 5 bases from V and 4 from J, leaving 21 bases between them. This CDR3 comprises 18 residues. CDR3 sequence: CASSPTGAGLRGANVLTF. In DNA form, the CDR3 reads TGTGCCAGCAGCCCTACCGGTGCAGGGCTCCGAGGGGCCAACGTCCTGACTTTC.

The chain carries TRBV11-2 and TRBJ1-2; no clear D gene. This CDR3 contains 14 residues. Per germline, CDR1 SGHAT and CDR2 FQNNGV. The ends were cut back, 2 bases at V and 0 bases at J, with 7 bases in the middle. The CDR3 nucleotides are TGTGCCAGCAGCTTAAGCGGGCCTAACTATGGCTACACCTTC. Its translation is CASSLSGPNYGYTF.

Note on this clone: This CDR3 is also generated by other DNA sequences in the sample. CDR3 sequence: CASSLTGGYQPQHF. The CDR3 nucleotides are TGTGCCAGTAGCCTCACAGGGGGCTATCAGCCCCAGCATTTT. J is TRBJ1-5 and V is TRBV28; 9 bases fit TRBD1. CDR1 MDHEN and CDR2 SYDVKM come from the germline V gene. CDR3 size: 14 residues. V lost 9 bases and J lost 5; bases outside the gene matches: 8. Based on the CDR3 plus reference TRBV28 and TRBJ1-5, the full variable domain is DVKVTQSSRYLVKRTGEKVFLECVQDMDHENMFWYRQDPGLGLRLIYFSYDVKMKEKGDIPEGYSVSREKKERFSLILESASTNQTSMYLCASSLTGGYQPQHFGDGTRLSIL.

The genes are TRBV4-3 and TRBJ1-2, with 9 nucleotides matching TRBD1. CDR1 is LGHNA and CDR2 is YSLEER in the germline V gene. The junction had 5 bases not matched to a gene; V was cut back by 3 bases and J by 0 bases. The length of the CDR3 is 16 residues. As DNA, the CDR3 is TGCGCCAGCAGCCACCTCCGGGACAGGGCTAACTATGGCTACACCTTC. It yields the protein CASSHLRDRANYGYTF.